This passage covers 19 T cell receptor beta chains from one sample sequenced in a study of blood T cells in healthy people across ages. Combining a sample-barcoded 5' primer with a J-beta primer mix, a second PCR ran for roughly 6 to 12 cycles. TCRdb reanalysed the 5' RACE reads using MiXCR and keeps one entry per CDR3 protein. Of approximately 900,000 distinct CDR3 sequences in the sample, around 48% are singletons; the top ten hold about an eighth. Material for sequencing was blood. The receptors originated from a man aged 25 to 40 in good health.

The sample holds a few counts of this clonotype. The chain links TRBV6-6 to TRBJ2-7; TRBD1 matches at 10 bases. The length of the CDR3 is 15 residues. CDR1 is MNHNY and CDR2 is SVGAGI in the germline V gene (reference sequence). V was pared by 5 bases and J by 7 bases, with 11 bases of the junction left unmatched. The CDR3 sequence: CASSHDGQGVWEQYF. The CDR3 DNA sequence: TGTGCCAGCAGTCACGACGGACAGGGGGTATGGGAGCAGTACTTC.

This sequence joins TRBV20-1 and TRBJ1-1, with TRBD1 matching over 9 bases. Looked up from germline, CDR1 is DFQATT and CDR2 is SNEGSKA (reference sequence). V trimming: 5 bases; J trimming: 5 bases; junction bases outside the gene matches: 9. The CDR3 runs to 14 residues. The CDR3, as DNA: TGCAGTGCTTCGCCGGGACAGGGTCGGACTGAAGCTTTCTTT. Its protein product is CSASPGQGRTEAFF.

The chain is built from TRBV7-8 and TRBJ2-1, with 9 bases that match TRBD2. The trim removed 5 bases at V and 0 bases at J, leaving 11 bases unmatched. From germline, CDR1 is SGHVS and CDR2 FQNEAQ. The CDR3 loop spans 18 amino acids. The CDR3, as DNA: TGTGCCAGCAGCCCCCCAGCGGGGGGTTCCAGCTCCTACAATGAGCAGTTCTTC. The encoded protein is CASSPPAGGSSSYNEQFF.

V gene TRBV7-2 combines with J gene TRBJ2-1, with 8 bases lining up with TRBD2. Germline V lookup: CDR1 SGHTA, CDR2 FQGNSA. This CDR3 has 16 residues. V trimming: 1 base; J trimming: 5 bases; junction bases outside the gene matches: 7. CDR3 sequence: CASSLDAAGGHNEQFF. The DNA of the CDR3 is TGTGCCAGCAGCTTAGATGCTGCGGGGGGTCACAATGAGCAGTTCTTC. The full variable domain, with the rest looked up from reference TRBV7-2 and TRBJ2-1, is GAGVSQSPSNKVTEKGKDVELRCDPISGHTALYWYRQSLGQGLEFLIYFQGNSAPDKSGLPSDRFSAERTGGSVSTLTIQRTQQEDSAVYLCASSLDAAGGHNEQFFGPGTRLTVL.

The chain couples TRBV29-1 to TRBJ2-4; 9 nucleotides agree with TRBD1. Matching the DNA end better, TRBJ2-5 makes the J call doubtful. CDR1 is SQVTM, CDR2 ANQGSEA, per germline. This CDR3 spans 12 amino acids. The CDR3 DNA sequence: TGCAGCGCAACTGACAGGGGGGGGACCCAGTACTTC. It specifies CSATDRGGTQYF.

This clonotype came up a few times. This chain connects TRBV4-3 to TRBJ1-6; 8 positions match TRBD1. The germline gives CDR1 LGHNA, CDR2 YSLEER. With V trimmed by 0 bases and J by 4 bases, 8 bases remained unmatched. The CDR3 totals 18 residues. CDR3 region: CASSQDEPGGMYNSPLHF. The CDR3, as DNA: TGCGCCAGCAGCCAAGATGAGCCAGGGGGCATGTATAATTCACCCCTCCACTTT.

This chain joins TRBV6-1 and TRBJ2-1; D is perhaps TRBD1 (6 bases). The germline V gene encodes CDR1 MNHNS and CDR2 SASEGT. This CDR3 has 16 residues. Trimming took 3 bases from V and 3 from J, leaving 15 bases between them. In DNA, the CDR3 is TGTGCCAGCAGTGATTCGGGACACTCACTCTACAATGAGCAGTTCTTC. Protein: CASSDSGHSLYNEQFF.

The chain couples TRBV6-6 to TRBJ2-5; D is possibly TRBD2 (7 bases). V was trimmed by 0 bases and J by 1 base, leaving 12 bases between them. Germline CDR1 MNHNY, CDR2 SVGAGI (reference sequence). There are 16 residues in the CDR3. The CDR3 sequence is CASSYSGGQFQETQYF. In nucleotides, the CDR3 is TGTGCCAGCAGTTACTCGGGGGGGCAGTTCCAAGAGACCCAGTACTTC.

V usage is TRBV2 and J usage is TRBJ2-1; no firm D call. The V end was cut by 6 bases, the J end by 2 bases, with 11 bases between. In germline, CDR1 is SNHLY, CDR2 FYNNEI. The CDR3 runs to 14 residues. The CDR3 loop reads CASRIDTPYNEQFF. The CDR3 DNA reads as TGTGCCAGCAGGATTGACACTCCCTACAATGAGCAGTTCTTC.

This clonotype turned up a few times. DNA for the CDR3: TGTGCCAGCCGAACTGGGACAGGGAACACCGGGGAGCTGTTTTTT. Its protein product is CASRTGTGNTGELFF. The chain has TRBV6-2 or TRBV6-3 and TRBJ2-2; 8 bases fit TRBD1. Germline CDR1 and CDR2: MNHEY and SVGEGT. Losses at the gene ends were 8 bases for V and 1 base for J; bases not matched to a gene: 6. CDR3 length: 15 amino acids.

This rearrangement joins TRBV20-1 to TRBJ1-2; D unclear. This CDR3 comprises 13 residues. V lost 0 bases to trimming and J lost 6 bases, with 11 bases between them. Germline V CDR1 and CDR2: DFQATT, SNEGSKA (reference sequence). CDR3 protein: CSAREESMDGYTF. The CDR3, as DNA: TGCAGTGCTAGAGAGGAGAGTATGGATGGCTACACCTTC.

This clonotype was counted ten times or more. This sequence joins TRBV7-9 and TRBJ1-2; D is unresolved. CDR1 and CDR2 from the germline V gene are SEHNR and FQNEAQ (reference sequence). This CDR3 is 12 amino acids long. V lost 7 bases to trimming and J lost 2 bases, with 8 bases between them. CDR3 in DNA: TGTGCCAGCAACCCAGGAAACTATGGCTACACCTTC. Its translation is CASNPGNYGYTF.

This chain connects TRBV10-3 to TRBJ2-7; D might be TRBD1 or TRBD2, each matching 5 bases. CDR3 length: 13 amino acids. CDR1 ENHRY and CDR2 SYGVKD come from the germline V gene. Trimming took off 6 bases at V and 2 bases at J, with 11 bases between the two ends. CDR3 residues: CAIRRDHAYEQYF. The CDR3 nucleotides read TGTGCCATCAGACGGGACCATGCCTACGAGCAGTACTTC.

The genes are TRBV18 and TRBJ2-1, with 10 bases identical to TRBD2. Germline CDR1 and CDR2: KGHSH and LQKENI. V shed 2 bases and J 2 bases; nucleotides not matched to a gene: 9. The CDR3 is 18 amino acids. The CDR3 loop is CASSPNLAGEHTYNEQFF. The CDR3 DNA reads as TGTGCCAGCTCACCAAATCTAGCGGGGGAACATACCTACAATGAGCAGTTCTTC.

The CDR3 region is CATRVQVSGDTQYF. The CDR3 DNA reads as TGTGCCACTAGGGTCCAGGTGTCTGGAGATACGCAGTATTTT. The chain couples TRBV2 to TRBJ2-3; no reliable D call. CDR1 is SNHLY and CDR2 is FYNNEI in the germline V gene. CDR3 length: 14 amino acids. Trimming took 10 bases from V and 5 from J, leaving 19 bases between them.

In its sample, this clonotype was seen a few times. V gene TRBV6-1 combines with J gene TRBJ2-1; 9 bases agree with TRBD1. Germline lookup yields CDR1 MNHNS and CDR2 SASEGT. The CDR3 has 14 residues. The J segment lost 7 bases and the V segment lost 3 bases, leaving 4 bases of the junction unmatched. Here the CDR3 DNA reads TGTGCCAGCAGTGACGGACAGGGGCGGAATGAGCAGTTCTTC. Residues: CASSDGQGRNEQFF.

The chain employs TRBV6-2 or TRBV6-3 and TRBJ2-3; D unresolved. V was pared by 5 bases and J by 6 bases, with 12 bases between. The germline gives CDR1 MNHEY, CDR2 SVGEGT. The CDR3 spans 13 residues. The CDR3 sequence is CASSAYRADTQYF. DNA for the CDR3: TGTGCCAGCAGTGCCTATAGGGCCGATACGCAGTATTTT.

This chain uses TRBV6-2 or TRBV6-3 with TRBJ1-2; 8 nucleotides agree with TRBD1. The CDR3 length is 16 residues. The trim removed 7 bases at V and 6 bases at J, leaving 16 bases unmatched. Germline CDR1 reads MNHEY; CDR2 reads SVGEGT. The CDR3 loop reads CASKLAPGTGPHGYTF. As DNA, the CDR3 is TGTGCCAGCAAGTTAGCCCCCGGGACAGGCCCTCATGGCTACACCTTC.

This CDR3 is CASSLLSPLHF. The CDR3 DNA is TGTGCCAGCAGTTTGCTTTCACCCCTCCACTTT. The chain employs TRBV12-3 or TRBV12-4 and TRBJ1-6; D remains ambiguous. Trimming left V 3 bases short and J 9 bases short, with 3 bases between. The CDR3 extends over 11 amino acids.